This TCR beta chain was captured in a study of blood T cell repertoires in COVID-19. Background on the study: Acute and convalescent COVID-19 specimens originated in the United States, Italy and Spain. Sources were T cells, B-cell-depleted T cells, or PBMCs; the material itself was cDNA or gDNA.

Only in-frame clones appear in the TCRdb table, and some are missing; sequencing was by immunoSEQ multiplex PCR. The data contain some 83,000 clones, around 85% of them seen just once; the ten biggest clones take up roughly 5.3%. Trimming left V 3 bases short and J 0 bases short, with 13 bases between. Per germline, CDR1 MRHNA and CDR2 SNTAGT. The CDR3 has 16 amino acids. The chain combines TRBV6-4 with TRBJ2-3; D is possibly TRBD2 (5 bases). The source material was peripheral blood. The TCR sequence derives from a woman older than 75 with active or convalescent COVID-19. CDR3 DNA sequence: TGTGCCAGCAGTGAAGGACTGCCTTTTAGCACAGATACGCAGTATTTT. Its protein product is CASSEGLPFSTDTQYF.